This TCR beta chain stems from a study of T cells in Graves' hyperthyroidism and ophthalmopathy. About the research overall: The blood sample was taken at first diagnosis, before treatment began. Study-wide results and caveats: In the blood, most expanded thyroid clonotypes above 0.001 appeared as well.

Researchers amplified the TCR beta CDR3 regions from RNA transcripts. The HTBI set primed first-round TCR CDR3 RT-PCR. TCRdb reprocessed the multiplex PCR reads with MiXCR, giving one entry per CDR3 protein. The repertoire consists of hundreds of thousands of distinct CDR3 sequences, with less than 30% occurring once and the leading ten covering more than 25%. Per the germline V gene, CDR1 is SGHTA and CDR2 is FQGTGA. The CDR3 runs to 15 residues. Between the trimmed V and J ends, which lost 1 base and 5 bases, there was a span of 14 bases. Together with thyroid ultrasound, orbital computed tomography, serum thyroxine and TRAb, clinical symptoms were used for diagnoses. The sample, blood from the first hyperthyroidism diagnosis, precedes any ophthalmopathy symptoms. This clonotype appeared many times. As yet, its antigen is unknown.

The chain uses TRBV7-3 and TRBJ2-5, with D maybe TRBD2 (6 bases). Source material: blood. The receptor was isolated from a man aged 40-50 years with Graves' hyperthyroidism that later progressed to Graves' ophthalmopathy. The CDR3 region is CASSLNGGMGETQYF. CDR3 coding DNA: TGTGCCAGCAGCTTAAATGGCGGGATGGGGGAGACCCAGTACTTC.